The 30 T cell receptor beta chains reported below all come from one sample, sequenced in a study of T cell responses to AZD1222 COVID-19 vaccine. Sequenced by immunoSEQ multiplex PCR; TCRdb stores in-frame clones only, minus some. The table shows about 49,000 clones, with over 65% occurring only once. The source was peripheral blood, collected on day 0 of AZD1222 vaccination. These receptors all come from an adult in good health.

The chain links TRBV6-5 to TRBJ1-5; a possible D gene is TRBD1 (6 bases). This CDR3 has 14 amino acids. Looked up from germline, CDR1 is MNHEY and CDR2 is SVGAGI. Trimming removed 5 bases at V and 3 bases at J, with 11 bases between. The CDR3 protein is CASSTRGFNQPQHF. The DNA of the CDR3 is TGTGCCAGCAGTACCAGGGGCTTCAATCAGCCCCAGCATTTT.

V is TRBV5-5 and J is TRBJ2-6; D not certain. Germline V lookup: CDR1 SGHKS, CDR2 YYEKEE (reference sequence). There are 15 residues in the CDR3. V was trimmed by 0 bases and J by 0 bases, leaving 4 bases between them. The CDR3 is CASSLAGSGANVLTF. DNA for the CDR3: TGTGCCAGCAGCTTGGCGGGCTCTGGGGCCAACGTCCTGACTTTC.

The chain employs TRBV7-2 and TRBJ1-3; TRBD1 matches 10 bases. Trimming removed 5 bases from V and 4 bases from J; junction bases left unmatched: 11. Germline V gene data show CDR1 as SGHTA and CDR2 as FQGNSA. This CDR3 spans 17 amino acids. CDR3 coding DNA: TGTGCCAGCAGCCCTCACGCCGGGACAGGGGCAGGAAACACCATATATTTT. Protein: CASSPHAGTGAGNTIYF.

This clone was seen only once. The chain uses TRBV18 and TRBJ1-3; D is unclear. CDR1 is KGHSH and CDR2 is LQKENI in the germline V gene. There are 15 residues in the CDR3. The V and J ends lost 3 bases and 0 bases respectively, with 9 bases between them. The DNA of the CDR3 is TGTGCCAGCTCACCGGACGGATACTCTGGAAACACCATATATTTT. This gives the protein CASSPDGYSGNTIYF.

The chain joins TRBV15 to TRBJ2-7; D may be TRBD1 (5 bases). Trimming removed 4 bases from V and 6 bases from J, with 16 bases in between. The V gene's germline CDR1 is LNHNV and CDR2 YYDKDF (reference sequence). CDR3 length: 14 residues. The CDR3 coding sequence is TGTGCCACCAGCACGATGGACACGGCGAGCGAGCAGTACTTC. Protein sequence: CATSTMDTASEQYF.

The genes are TRBV7-7 and TRBJ2-5, with TRBD1 matching over 8 bases. This CDR3 contains 14 residues. The V gene end was trimmed by 5 bases and the J gene end by 1 base; junction bases not matched to a gene: 3. Germline assignment: CDR1 SSHAT and CDR2 FNYEAQ (reference sequence). CDR3 loop: CASSVDRGQETQYF. The CDR3 DNA follows: TGTGCCAGCAGCGTAGACAGGGGCCAAGAGACCCAGTACTTC.

The rearrangement uses TRBV19 and TRBJ1-2; possible D gene TRBD1, 6 bases. V was trimmed by 4 bases and J by 7 bases, leaving 19 bases between them. This CDR3 contains 15 residues. In germline, CDR1 is LNHDA, CDR2 SQIVND (reference sequence). CDR3 coding DNA: TGTGCCAGTAGTACAAACAGGGAATCCAGACGTGGCTACACCTTC. Protein: CASSTNRESRRGYTF.

This clone occurred a few times. The chain uses TRBV13 and TRBJ2-7; D is uncertain. The V end lost 4 bases, the J end lost 2 bases, and 15 bases lay between the germline ends. This CDR3 is built from 15 residues. The germline CDR1 and CDR2 sequences are PRHDT and FYEKMQ (reference sequence). CDR3 protein: CASSSKSGPAYEQYF. The CDR3 DNA sequence: TGTGCCAGCAGCTCGAAATCCGGACCGGCCTACGAGCAGTACTTC.

Judged by abundance, this clone is medium-sized. The chain recombines TRBV19 with TRBJ2-7; possibly TRBD1 for D (6 bases). The V gene lost 6 bases and the J gene lost 6 bases, with 15 bases spanning the gap. The CDR3 consists of 13 residues. Germline lookup yields CDR1 LNHDA and CDR2 SQIVND (reference sequence). The DNA of the CDR3 is TGTGCCAGTAGATCGGGGCAGGGGAGCGAGCAGTACTTC. It yields the protein CASRSGQGSEQYF.

The chain uses TRBV19 and TRBJ2-7; 11 bases agree with TRBD2. J lost 0 bases, V lost 5 bases, and 3 bases had no gene match. This CDR3 is built from 15 residues. CDR1 is LNHDA and CDR2 is SQIVND in the germline V gene (reference sequence). The CDR3 nucleotides are TGTGCCAGTAGTCGCGGGACTAGCGGCTCCTACGAGCAGTACTTC. Its protein product is CASSRGTSGSYEQYF.

The chain couples TRBV5-1 to TRBJ2-5, with D possibly matching TRBD1 (7 bases). V was trimmed by 4 bases and J by 0 bases, leaving 25 bases between them. From germline, CDR1 is SGHRS and CDR2 YFSETQ. This CDR3 is built from 19 residues. CDR3 protein: CASSQGGGARPWDQETQYF. DNA for the CDR3: TGCGCCAGCAGCCAGGGGGGTGGAGCCCGGCCCTGGGACCAAGAGACCCAGTACTTC.

V usage is TRBV5-1 and J usage is TRBJ2-3, with 8 bases aligning to TRBD2. J was trimmed by 0 bases and V by 1 base; bases with no gene match: 4. CDR1 and CDR2 (germline): SGHRS, YFSETQ. The CDR3 consists of 16 residues. The CDR3 DNA follows: TGCGCCAGCAGCTTGAACCCGGGGGGGAGCACAGATACGCAGTATTTT. It yields the protein CASSLNPGGSTDTQYF.

CDR3 in DNA: TGTGCCAGCATTTCGGATGCCAATCAGCCCCAGCATTTT. Its protein is CASISDANQPQHF. The chain carries TRBV28 and TRBJ1-5, with unresolved D. Germline V lookup: CDR1 MDHEN, CDR2 SYDVKM. V was trimmed by 7 bases and J by 3 bases, leaving 10 bases between them. The CDR3 sequence is 13 residues long. The variable domain in full, with the rest retrieved from reference TRBV28 and TRBJ1-5, is DVKVTQSSRYLVKRTGEKVFLECVQDMDHENMFWYRQDPGLGLRLIYFSYDVKMKEKGDIPEGYSVSREKKERFSLILESASTNQTSMYLCASISDANQPQHFGDGTRLSIL.

The chain uses TRBV5-1 and TRBJ1-5; tentatively, D is TRBD1 (5 bases). Trimming cost V 1 base and J 0 bases, with 8 bases left between them. The germline CDR1 and CDR2 sequences are SGHRS and YFSETQ. The CDR3 is 15 residues long. The chain's CDR3 is CASSLTGDSNQPQHF. CDR3 in DNA: TGCGCCAGCAGCTTGACAGGAGATAGCAATCAGCCCCAGCATTTT. Drawing the rest from reference TRBV5-1 and TRBJ1-5, the complete variable domain is KAGVTQTPRYLIKTRGQQVTLSCSPISGHRSVSWYQQTPGQGLQFLFEYFSETQRNKGNFPGRFSGRQFSNSRSEMNVSTLELGDSALYLCASSLTGDSNQPQHFGDGTRLSIL.

The rearrangement links TRBV2 to TRBJ1-2, with D perhaps TRBD1 (6 bases). The CDR3 consists of 14 residues. Trimming pared 6 bases from V and 4 bases from J, leaving 15 bases between. Germline CDR1 and CDR2: SNHLY and FYNNEI. The CDR3 protein is CASSVDRQAYGYTF. In nucleotides, the CDR3 is TGTGCCAGCAGCGTAGATAGACAGGCCTATGGCTACACCTTC.

This clone was detected only once. The chain's CDR3 is CASSRDGTYEQYV. The CDR3 DNA sequence: TGTGCCAGCAGTCGGGACGGCACCTACGAGCAGTACGTC. The V and J genes are TRBV6-5 and TRBJ2-7, with D tentatively TRBD1 or TRBD2 (5 bases each). The CDR3 is made up of 13 amino acids. CDR1 is MNHEY and CDR2 is SVGAGI in the germline V gene. V dropped 5 bases and J dropped 2 bases, with 10 bases sitting between them.

The rearrangement uses TRBV28 and TRBJ1-4; D is unclear. The germline V and J ends were trimmed by 4 bases and 10 bases, with 10 bases remaining between them. CDR1 is MDHEN and CDR2 is SYDVKM in the germline V gene. CDR3 size: 12 residues. CDR3 nucleotide sequence: TGTGCCAGCAGTTCAGAGTGGGTAAAACTGTTTTTT. Protein sequence: CASSSEWVKLFF. The complete variable domain, with remaining parts taken from reference TRBV28 and TRBJ1-4, reads DVKVTQSSRYLVKRTGEKVFLECVQDMDHENMFWYRQDPGLGLRLIYFSYDVKMKEKGDIPEGYSVSREKKERFSLILESASTNQTSMYLCASSSEWVKLFFGSGTQLSVL.

The chain employs TRBV12-3 or TRBV12-4 and TRBJ1-2, with 8 positions matching TRBD1. Trimming removed 5 bases from V and 5 bases from J; junction bases left unmatched: 4. The CDR3 length is 13 residues. In DNA form, the CDR3 reads TGTGCCAGCAGTCGGACAGGGAGTTATGGCTACACCTTC. Encoded protein: CASSRTGSYGYTF.

This clone has a handful of counts. For the CDR3, the DNA is TGTGCCAGCAGCTTAGCACATGGGAGCGCGTTCTTC. Translated: CASSLAHGSAFF. V gene TRBV7-9 combines with J gene TRBJ2-1; a weak D match, TRBD2 (5 bases). The CDR3 is made up of 12 amino acids. Germline V gives CDR1 SEHNR, CDR2 FQNEAQ (reference sequence). Trimming cost V 0 bases and J 15 bases, with 12 bases left between them.

The rearrangement links TRBV6-6 to TRBJ2-7; maybe TRBD2 (6 bases). CDR1 is MNHNY and CDR2 is SVGAGI in the germline V gene (reference sequence). V lost 7 bases and J 0 bases, leaving 16 bases between the germline ends. This CDR3 is 15 amino acids long. The DNA of the CDR3 is TGTGCCAGCACTGCCCGGGACTTGAGCTCCTACGAGCAGTACTTC. Translated, it gives CASTARDLSSYEQYF.

This rearrangement joins TRBV9 to TRBJ1-1; D gene ambiguous. CDR3 length: 11 residues. Trimming cost V 5 bases and J 1 base, with 3 bases left between them. Germline V gene data show CDR1 as SGDLS and CDR2 as YYNGEE. The CDR3 bases are TGTGCCAGCAGAGGGAACACTGAAGCTTTCTTT. Its protein is CASRGNTEAFF.

The chain has TRBV6-5 and TRBJ1-3; possible D gene TRBD1, 5 bases. Trimming removed 9 bases from V and 0 bases from J, with 12 bases in between. CDR3 length equals 14 residues. Germline lookup yields CDR1 MNHEY and CDR2 SVGAGI. The DNA of the CDR3 is TGTGCCAGTGGCGACAGAATCTCTGGAAACACCATATATTTT. The encoded protein is CASGDRISGNTIYF.

V is TRBV10-2 and J is TRBJ1-3, with a possible D match to TRBD1 (5 bases). The CDR3 consists of 15 residues. Trimming left V 0 bases short and J 2 bases short, with 8 bases between. CDR1 WSHSY and CDR2 SAAADI come from the germline V gene. In nucleotides, the CDR3 is TGCGCCAGCAGTGAGTCAGGGGCACCTGGAAACACCATATATTTT. This sequence encodes CASSESGAPGNTIYF.

The rearrangement joins TRBV5-1 to TRBJ1-6, with 9 positions matching TRBD1. This CDR3 has 17 residues. Germline V gene sequence: CDR1 SGHRS, CDR2 YFSETQ. Trimming removed 3 bases from V and 7 bases from J; junction bases left unmatched: 11. Here the CDR3 DNA reads TGCGCCAGCAGCTGGGCTGAACAGGGGGCGCAGAATTCACCCCTCCACTTT. This sequence encodes CASSWAEQGAQNSPLHF.

The chain has TRBV5-5 and TRBJ2-5; TRBD1 aligns across 12 bases. J gave up 4 bases and V 0 bases, and 7 bases lay outside the gene matches. CDR1 and CDR2 (germline): SGHKS, YYEKEE (reference sequence). This CDR3 is built from 17 residues. As DNA, the CDR3 is TGTGCCAGCAGCTTGGGTGTGGGACAGGGGGCCGGAGAGACCCAGTACTTC. Translating gives CASSLGVGQGAGETQYF.

V and J are TRBV28 and TRBJ1-5, with D tentatively TRBD1 (5 bases). CDR3 size: 15 residues. Trimming left V 2 bases short and J 2 bases short, with 10 bases between. The germline V gene encodes CDR1 MDHEN and CDR2 SYDVKM. CDR3 sequence: CASSLLGGGNQPQHF. As DNA, the CDR3 is TGTGCCAGCAGTTTACTAGGAGGGGGCAATCAGCCCCAGCATTTT.

J is TRBJ1-3 and V is TRBV3-1 (or the pseudogene TRBV3-2), with unresolved D. The CDR3 contains 14 residues. Between the trimmed V and J ends, which lost 1 base and 4 bases, there was a span of 8 bases. CDR1 and CDR2 from the germline V gene are LGHDT and YNNKEL (reference sequence). CDR3 region: CASSQVPGGNTIYF. In nucleotides, the CDR3 is TGTGCCAGCAGCCAAGTCCCGGGCGGAAACACCATATATTTT.

The chain has TRBV5-4 and TRBJ2-1; D could derive from TRBD1 or TRBD2 (6 bases each). This CDR3 region has 16 residues. The germline V and J ends were trimmed by 1 base and 1 base, with 12 bases remaining between them. CDR1 and CDR2 from the germline V gene are SGHNT and YYREEE (reference sequence). Written as DNA, the CDR3 is TGTGCCAGCAGCTTGAAGACAGGACTATCCTACAATGAGCAGTTCTTC. Translated, it gives CASSLKTGLSYNEQFF.

This clone was detected only once. The chain uses TRBV11-2 and TRBJ1-4, with D possibly TRBD1 on 5 matching bases. The CDR3 is 16 residues long. Germline V gives CDR1 SGHAT, CDR2 FQNNGV. The ends were cut back, 2 bases at V and 5 bases at J, with 15 bases in the middle. CDR3 sequence reads: CASSLNPPGPNEKLFF. CDR3 sequence (DNA): TGTGCCAGCAGCTTAAATCCTCCGGGACCAAATGAAAAACTGTTTTTT.

The chain is built from TRBV6-2 or TRBV6-3 and TRBJ2-7; 7 bases agree with TRBD1. The J segment lost 6 bases and the V segment lost 4 bases, leaving 15 bases of the junction unmatched. CDR3 length: 16 amino acids. The germline gives CDR1 MNHEY, CDR2 SVGEGT. The CDR3 DNA sequence: TGTGCCAGCAGTTTGGGAGTAGGAAGGAGGACAGGCGAGCAGTACTTC. Its protein product is CASSLGVGRRTGEQYF.